This record covers a single T cell receptor beta chain. Its antigen is undetermined. Sequenced by immunoSEQ multiplex PCR; TCRdb stores in-frame clones only, minus some. The repertoire consists of about 30,000 clones, with more than 65% occurring once and the leading ten covering about 15%. CD4+ T cells specific for antigen were expanded with viral peptide pools by the ViraFEST assay before sequencing. Culturing for around 10 days preceded CD4+ T cell isolation. Two-dose vaccination with either BNT162b2 or mRNA-1273 was given to the participants. The record originates from a study of vaccination effects on CD4 cells after COVID-19. The V gene lost 5 bases and the J gene lost 5 bases, with 18 bases spanning the gap. Germline-derived CDR1 and CDR2 are SEHNR and FQNEAQ (reference sequence). This CDR3 spans 15 amino acids.

Material: CD4+ T cells from PBMCs cultured with HCoV-229E spike peptides, obtained after COVID-19 vaccination. The receptor was derived from a human donor who received a COVID-19 vaccine. V and J are TRBV7-9 and TRBJ2-5; D tentatively reads TRBD1 or TRBD2 (5 bases each). The CDR3 bases are TGTGCCAGCAGCCGTATGCTGGGGGAGACCGAGACCCAGTACTTC. Amino acid sequence: CASSRMLGETETQYF. Using reference TRBV7-9 and TRBJ2-5 for the parts outside the CDR3, the full variable domain is DTGVSQNPRHKITKRGQNVTFRCDPISEHNRLYWYRQTLGQGPEFLTYFQNEAQLEKSRLLSDRFSAERPKGSFSTLEIQRTEQGDSAMYLCASSRMLGETETQYFGPGTRLLVL.